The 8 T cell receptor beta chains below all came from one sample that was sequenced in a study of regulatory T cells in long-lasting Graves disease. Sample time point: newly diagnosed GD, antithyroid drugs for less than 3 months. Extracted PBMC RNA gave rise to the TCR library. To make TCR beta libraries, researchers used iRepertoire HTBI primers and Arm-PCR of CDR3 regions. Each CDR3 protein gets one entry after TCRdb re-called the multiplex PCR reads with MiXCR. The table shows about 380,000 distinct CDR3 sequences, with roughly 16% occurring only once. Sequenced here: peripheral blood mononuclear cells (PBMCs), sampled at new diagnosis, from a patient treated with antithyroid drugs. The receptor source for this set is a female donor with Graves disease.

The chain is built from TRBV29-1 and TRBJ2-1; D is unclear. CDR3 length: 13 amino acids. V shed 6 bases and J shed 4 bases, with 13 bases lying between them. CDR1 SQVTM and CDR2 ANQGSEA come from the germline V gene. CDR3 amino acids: CSVKPNKYNEQFF. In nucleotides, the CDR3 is TGCAGCGTCAAACCTAACAAGTACAATGAGCAGTTCTTC.

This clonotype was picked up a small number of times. CDR3 nucleotides: TGCAGTGCTGTAGCGGCAAGCACAGATACGCAGTATTTT. It encodes CSAVAASTDTQYF. V is TRBV20-1 and J is TRBJ2-3, with a weak D call TRBD2 (6 bases). V lost 5 bases and J 0 bases, leaving 9 bases between the germline ends. The CDR3 runs to 13 residues. Germline assignment: CDR1 DFQATT and CDR2 SNEGSKA (reference sequence).

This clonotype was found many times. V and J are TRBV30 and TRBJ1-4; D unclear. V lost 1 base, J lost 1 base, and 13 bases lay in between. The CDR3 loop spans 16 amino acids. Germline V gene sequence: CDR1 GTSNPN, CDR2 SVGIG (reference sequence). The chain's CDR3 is CAWSGHGSGTNEKLFF. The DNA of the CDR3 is TGTGCCTGGAGTGGTCACGGGAGTGGAACTAATGAAAAACTGTTTTTT.

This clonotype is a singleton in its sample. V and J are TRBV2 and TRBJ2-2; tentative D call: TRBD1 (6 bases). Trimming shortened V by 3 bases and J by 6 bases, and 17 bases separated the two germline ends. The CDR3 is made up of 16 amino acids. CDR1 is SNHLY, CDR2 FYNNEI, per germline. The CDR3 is CASSESPTGRAGELFF. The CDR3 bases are TGTGCCAGCAGTGAGAGTCCGACAGGCCGAGCCGGGGAGCTGTTTTTT.

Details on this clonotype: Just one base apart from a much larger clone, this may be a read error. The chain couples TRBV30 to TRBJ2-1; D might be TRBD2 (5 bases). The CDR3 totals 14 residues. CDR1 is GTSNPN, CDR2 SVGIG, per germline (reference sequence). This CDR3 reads CAWSVTQSRETQCF. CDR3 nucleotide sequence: TGTGCCTGGAGTGTAACCCAGTCTAGGGAGACCCAGTGCTTC.

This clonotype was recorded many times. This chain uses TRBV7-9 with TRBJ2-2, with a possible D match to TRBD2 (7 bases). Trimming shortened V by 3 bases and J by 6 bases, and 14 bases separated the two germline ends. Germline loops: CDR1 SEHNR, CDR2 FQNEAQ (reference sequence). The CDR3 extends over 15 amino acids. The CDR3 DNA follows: TGTGCCAGCAGCTTTGGTTCGCGGGGGCCCGGGGAGCTGTTTTTT. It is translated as CASSFGSRGPGELFF.

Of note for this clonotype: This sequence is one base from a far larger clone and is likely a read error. CDR3 nucleotides: TGTGCCAGCAGTTTGTCAGGGGGCTATGAGGCCAACGTCCTGACTTTC. It encodes CASSLSGGYEANVLTF. The genes are TRBV6-9 and TRBJ2-6; 8 nucleotides agree with TRBD1. The trim removed 4 bases at V and 6 bases at J, leaving 8 bases unmatched. Germline-derived CDR1 and CDR2 are MNHGY and SVAAGI. The length of the CDR3 is 16 residues.

CDR3 DNA: TGTGCCAGTAGTATAATTCCAGCGGGGGACACTGAAGCTTTCTTT. Its translation is CASSIIPAGDTEAFF. The rearrangement uses TRBV19 and TRBJ1-1; D perhaps matches TRBD1 (5 bases). This CDR3 is 15 amino acids long. The germline gives CDR1 LNHDA, CDR2 SQIVND (reference sequence). V was clipped by 2 bases and J by 3 bases, with 13 bases between them.